These 27 T cell receptor beta chains were sequenced from one sample in a study of blood T cell repertoires in COVID-19. Libraries were prepared by immunoSEQ multiplex PCR; TCRdb keeps only in-frame clonotypes and omits some of them. The sample consists of 250,000 to 350,000 clones, approximately 91% of them appearing once. Sequenced input: peripheral blood. These receptors originate from a woman in her 30s with COVID-19, enrolled during active disease.

This chain links TRBV7-3 with TRBJ2-3; weak D call: TRBD1 (6 bases). Trimming took 2 bases from V and 5 from J, leaving 14 bases between them. CDR3 length: 15 amino acids. Germline V gene sequence: CDR1 SGHTA, CDR2 FQGTGA. In DNA, the CDR3 is TGTGCCAGCAGCTTAGAGGGACACAGTAAAGATACGCAGTATTTT. Amino acids: CASSLEGHSKDTQYF.

The J gene is TRBJ1-2, the V gene TRBV12-3 or TRBV12-4; no clear D gene. The V end lost 5 bases, the J end lost 4 bases, and 11 bases lay between the germline ends. The CDR3 has 13 residues. The CDR3 DNA reads as TGTGCCAGCAGTCCACAATTATCCTATGGCTACACCTTC. This encodes CASSPQLSYGYTF.

The rearrangement joins TRBV30 to TRBJ1-2; D gene ambiguous. V was clipped by 2 bases and J by 5 bases, with 12 bases between them. Germline assignment: CDR1 GTSNPN and CDR2 SVGIG (reference sequence). This CDR3 comprises 13 residues. The CDR3 loop reads CAWSTEAAYGYTF. CDR3 coding DNA: TGTGCCTGGAGTACGGAGGCCGCTTATGGCTACACCTTC.

This chain uses TRBV3-1 (or the pseudogene TRBV3-2) with TRBJ2-5; 9 bases are shared with TRBD2. V lost 4 bases to trimming and J lost 5 bases; unmatched junction nucleotides: 2. Germline V gene sequence: CDR1 LGHDT, CDR2 YNNKEL (reference sequence). The length of the CDR3 is 13 residues. The CDR3 is CASSRGLAETQYF. The CDR3, as DNA: TGTGCCAGCAGCCGAGGACTAGCGGAGACCCAGTACTTC.

V is TRBV27 and J is TRBJ1-1, with D possibly matching TRBD1 (5 bases). V was trimmed by 7 bases and J by 1 base, leaving 10 bases between them. Germline V gene data show CDR1 as MNHEY and CDR2 as SMNVEV (reference sequence). The CDR3 has 13 amino acids. The CDR3: CASNLGQNTEAFF. In nucleotides, the CDR3 is TGTGCCAGCAACCTGGGGCAGAACACTGAAGCTTTCTTT.

J is TRBJ2-7 and V is TRBV28, with 7 bases matching TRBD1. The CDR3 covers 15 residues. The V segment lost 5 bases and the J segment 6 bases; nucleotides outside the gene matches: 13. Per germline, CDR1 MDHEN and CDR2 SYDVKM. This CDR3 is CASSLDRARVPEQYF. CDR3 sequence (DNA): TGTGCCAGCAGTCTCGACAGGGCCCGTGTTCCCGAGCAGTACTTC.

DNA for the CDR3: TGTGCCAGCAGCTTGCAGGGGCACAATCAGCCCCAGCATTTT. Its protein is CASSLQGHNQPQHF. This chain uses TRBV5-4 with TRBJ1-5, with D perhaps TRBD1 (6 bases). Looked up from germline, CDR1 is SGHNT and CDR2 is YYREEE (reference sequence). Trimming took 1 base from V and 3 from J, leaving 8 bases between them. This CDR3 region has 14 residues.

This clone has only one observation. V usage is TRBV7-9 and J usage is TRBJ1-1; D uncertain. This CDR3 is built from 16 residues. The germline V gene encodes CDR1 SEHNR and CDR2 FQNEAQ (reference sequence). V was shortened by 1 base and J by 0 bases, with 12 bases between the two germline ends. The CDR3 DNA sequence: TGTGCCAGCAGCTTAGTTGGTGCAGGTTTGAACACTGAAGCTTTCTTT. Translated, it gives CASSLVGAGLNTEAFF. Full variable domain (remainder filled in from reference TRBV7-9 and TRBJ1-1): DTGVSQNPRHKITKRGQNVTFRCDPISEHNRLYWYRQTLGQGPEFLTYFQNEAQLEKSRLLSDRFSAERPKGSFSTLEIQRTEQGDSAMYLCASSLVGAGLNTEAFFGQGTRLTVV.

The chain carries TRBV19 and TRBJ1-3; D ambiguous. V lost 5 bases, J lost 0 bases, and 17 bases lay in between. Looked up from germline, CDR1 is LNHDA and CDR2 is SQIVND (reference sequence). CDR3 length equals 17 residues. The CDR3 sequence is CASSLRPGSDSGNTIYF. The CDR3, as DNA: TGTGCCAGTAGTCTTCGCCCGGGGTCTGACTCTGGAAACACCATATATTTT.

The chain has TRBV9 and TRBJ1-5; D possibly corresponds to TRBD1 (5 bases). This CDR3 is 11 amino acids long. V dropped 7 bases and J dropped 3 bases, with 5 bases sitting between them. The germline V gene has CDR1 SGDLS and CDR2 YYNGEE. CDR3: CASGANQPQHF. In nucleotides, the CDR3 is TGTGCCAGCGGGGCCAATCAGCCCCAGCATTTT.

The chain employs TRBV5-1 and TRBJ2-7; 14 bases line up with TRBD2. The CDR3 contains 16 residues. The V segment lost 0 bases and the J segment 7 bases; nucleotides outside the gene matches: 6. Germline V lookup: CDR1 SGHRS, CDR2 YFSETQ. In DNA, the CDR3 is TGCGCCAGCAGCTTGGCCACGACTAGCGGGAGGGGTGAGCAGTACTTC. Amino acids: CASSLATTSGRGEQYF.

The V call is TRBV15, the J call TRBJ2-7; a weak D match, TRBD2 (5 bases). Trimming left V 1 base short and J 9 bases short, with 10 bases between. Germline V lookup: CDR1 LNHNV, CDR2 YYDKDF (reference sequence). The length of the CDR3 is 12 residues. CDR3 in amino acids: CATSRVGSGQYF. The CDR3 region has the DNA TGTGCCACCAGCAGAGTGGGGAGCGGGCAGTACTTC.

CDR3 region: CASWSSGRSGELFF. In DNA form, the CDR3 reads TGTGCCAGTTGGAGTAGCGGGAGATCCGGGGAGCTGTTTTTT. This chain connects TRBV19 to TRBJ2-2; TRBD2 agrees at 9 bases. J was trimmed by 6 bases and V by 8 bases; bases with no gene match: 7. Germline-derived CDR1 and CDR2 are LNHDA and SQIVND (reference sequence). The CDR3 is 14 residues long.

The CDR3 loop reads CASSFVERGEQYF. DNA of the CDR3: TGTGCCAGCAGCTTCGTTGAAAGGGGCGAGCAGTACTTC. V usage is TRBV11-2 and J usage is TRBJ2-7; TRBD1 is a possible D gene (5 bases). The germline CDR1 and CDR2 sequences are SGHAT and FQNNGV. Trimming removed 3 bases from V and 6 bases from J, with 12 bases in between. This CDR3 is 13 amino acids long.

The rearrangement joins TRBV30 to TRBJ2-1, with 7 bases identical to TRBD1. CDR1 is GTSNPN, CDR2 SVGIG, per germline (reference sequence). CDR3 length: 17 residues. V was clipped by 0 bases and J by 1 base; unmatched bases: 9. CDR3 residues: CAWSVLSGQRSYNEQFF. The CDR3 bases are TGTGCCTGGAGTGTACTGTCGGGACAGCGATCCTACAATGAGCAGTTCTTC.

The rearrangement uses TRBV16 and TRBJ1-2; the D gene is possibly TRBD1 (6 bases). The CDR3 runs 13 residues. CDR1 and CDR2 from the germline V gene are KGHSY and FQNENV. V lost 3 bases to trimming and J lost 5 bases, with 10 bases between them. The CDR3 region is CASSQRTEYGYTF. The CDR3 coding sequence is TGTGCCAGCAGCCAGAGGACAGAGTATGGCTACACCTTC.

CDR3 in DNA: TGTGCCAGCAGTTTTGCCGGGTTGAGCTACGAGCAGTACTTC. Translated, it gives CASSFAGLSYEQYF. This rearrangement joins TRBV27 to TRBJ2-7; D ambiguous. The CDR3 runs to 14 residues. Germline V gene data show CDR1 as MNHEY and CDR2 as SMNVEV (reference sequence). Trimming took off 3 bases at V and 3 bases at J, with 12 bases between the two ends.

The chain couples TRBV7-2 to TRBJ1-2; 7 nucleotides match TRBD1. J lost 6 bases, V lost 5 bases, and 6 bases had no gene match. The CDR3 extends over 13 amino acids. Germline V CDR1 and CDR2: SGHTA, FQGNSA. The CDR3 region is CASSAQTGNGYTF. The DNA of the CDR3 is TGTGCCAGCAGCGCACAGACAGGGAATGGCTACACCTTC.

The chain joins TRBV30 to TRBJ1-5, with 7 bases identical to TRBD1. CDR1 and CDR2 from the germline V gene are GTSNPN and SVGIG (reference sequence). The CDR3 covers 17 residues. The V segment lost 5 bases and the J segment 2 bases; nucleotides outside the gene matches: 15. The CDR3: CAWAEDDRVGCNQPQHF. The CDR3, as DNA: TGTGCCTGGGCTGAGGACGACAGGGTTGGTTGCAATCAGCCCCAGCATTTT.

Only a few counts were recorded for this clone. The chain is built from TRBV5-1 and TRBJ1-5; 8 bases are shared with TRBD1. Trimming cost V 4 bases and J 0 bases; bases outside gene matches: 3. The CDR3 sequence is 15 residues long. Germline loops: CDR1 SGHRS, CDR2 YFSETQ. The CDR3 bases are TGCGCCAGCAGCCCGACAGGGGATAGCAATCAGCCCCAGCATTTT. Its protein product is CASSPTGDSNQPQHF.

J is TRBJ1-2 and V is TRBV30; the D gene is possibly TRBD1 (5 bases). Trimming took off 0 bases at V and 6 bases at J, with 17 bases between the two ends. The CDR3 has 15 amino acids. CDR1 is GTSNPN and CDR2 is SVGIG in the germline V gene (reference sequence). The CDR3 here is CAWSVLKGRVNGYTF. CDR3 nucleotide sequence: TGTGCCTGGAGTGTACTTAAGGGGAGGGTAAATGGCTACACCTTC.

This sequence joins TRBV28 and TRBJ1-1; 8 bases are a match to TRBD1. CDR1 MDHEN and CDR2 SYDVKM come from the germline V gene. V lost 5 bases and J lost 5; bases outside the gene matches: 16. There are 17 residues in the CDR3. CDR3 nucleotide sequence: TGTGCCAGCAGTCTAATGATTAAACAGGGGGTGGGGACTGAAGCTTTCTTT. Translated: CASSLMIKQGVGTEAFF.

The sample holds one count of this clone. J is TRBJ2-2 and V is TRBV30; 7 nucleotides match TRBD1. The V segment lost 4 bases and the J segment 2 bases; nucleotides outside the gene matches: 4. Germline CDR1 is GTSNPN and CDR2 is SVGIG (reference sequence). The CDR3 length is 14 residues. CDR3 residues: CAWTGTANTGELFF. Written as DNA, the CDR3 is TGTGCCTGGACCGGGACAGCCAACACCGGGGAGCTGTTTTTT.

This rearrangement joins TRBV28 to TRBJ2-7, with TRBD2 matching over 9 bases. The ends lost 7 bases at V and 7 bases at J; junction bases unmatched: 11. The CDR3 extends over 14 amino acids. Looked up from germline, CDR1 is MDHEN and CDR2 is SYDVKM. CDR3 region: CASTRREGRGEQYF. The CDR3 DNA sequence: TGTGCCAGCACACGGCGGGAGGGCCGGGGGGAGCAGTACTTC.

The rearrangement uses TRBV2 and TRBJ1-5; 7 nucleotides match TRBD1. Germline CDR1 and CDR2: SNHLY and FYNNEI. The CDR3 is 15 residues long. V was pared by 6 bases and J by 7 bases, with 12 bases of the junction left unmatched. In DNA, the CDR3 is TGTGCCAGCAGGTACGGACAGGTCGGAGAACAGCCCCAGCATTTT. Protein product: CASRYGQVGEQPQHF. Variable domain in full (rest from reference TRBV2 and TRBJ1-5): EPEVTQTPSHQVTQMGQEVILRCVPISNHLYFYWYRQILGQKVEFLVSFYNNEISEKSEIFDDQFSVERPDGSNFTLKIRSTKLEDSAMYFCASRYGQVGEQPQHFGDGTRLSIL.

The V call is TRBV24-1, the J call TRBJ2-1, with 10 positions matching TRBD1. The CDR3 runs 15 residues. The J segment lost 9 bases and the V segment lost 4 bases, leaving 8 bases of the junction unmatched. Germline assignment: CDR1 KGHDR and CDR2 SFDVKD. The CDR3 coding sequence is TGTGCCACCAGTGACTCCGGGACAGGGGTTGGTGAGCAGTTCTTC. As protein: CATSDSGTGVGEQFF.

The chain is built from TRBV20-1 and TRBJ2-7; 12 nucleotides agree with TRBD2. The CDR3 is made up of 16 amino acids. Trimming took 3 bases from V and 1 from J; bases not matched to a gene: 7. Germline values: CDR1 DFQATT, CDR2 SNEGSKA (reference sequence). The CDR3 here is CSASPLAGGMSYEQYF. Written as DNA, the CDR3 is TGCAGTGCTAGTCCACTAGCGGGAGGAATGTCCTACGAGCAGTACTTC.